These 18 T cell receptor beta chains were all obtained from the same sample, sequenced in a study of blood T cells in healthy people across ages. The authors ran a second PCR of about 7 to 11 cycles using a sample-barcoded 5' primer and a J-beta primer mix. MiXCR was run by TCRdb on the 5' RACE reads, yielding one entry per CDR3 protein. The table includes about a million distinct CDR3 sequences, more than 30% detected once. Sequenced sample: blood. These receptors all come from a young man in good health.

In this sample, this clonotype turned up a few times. CDR3 amino acids: CASSLGPPGDEQYF. In nucleotides, the CDR3 is TGTGCCAGCAGTTTAGGACCTCCAGGGGACGAGCAGTACTTC. The chain couples TRBV27 to TRBJ2-4, with D possibly matching TRBD1 (6 bases). The DNA end is a closer match to TRBJ2-7, so the J assignment may be wrong. CDR3 length: 14 residues. Germline lookup yields CDR1 MNHEY and CDR2 SMNVEV (reference sequence).

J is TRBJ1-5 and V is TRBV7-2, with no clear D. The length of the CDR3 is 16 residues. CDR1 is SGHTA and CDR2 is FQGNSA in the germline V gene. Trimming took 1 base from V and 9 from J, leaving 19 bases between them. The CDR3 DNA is TGTGCCAGCAGCTTAGGTAGCGGACTCGAAGGTCGGCCCCAGCATTTT. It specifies CASSLGSGLEGRPQHF.

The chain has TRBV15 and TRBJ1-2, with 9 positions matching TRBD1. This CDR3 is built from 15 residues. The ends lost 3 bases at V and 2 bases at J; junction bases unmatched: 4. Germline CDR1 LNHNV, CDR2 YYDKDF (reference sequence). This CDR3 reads CATSSNGQGNYGYTF. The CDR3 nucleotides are TGTGCCACCAGCAGCAACGGACAGGGGAACTATGGCTACACCTTC.

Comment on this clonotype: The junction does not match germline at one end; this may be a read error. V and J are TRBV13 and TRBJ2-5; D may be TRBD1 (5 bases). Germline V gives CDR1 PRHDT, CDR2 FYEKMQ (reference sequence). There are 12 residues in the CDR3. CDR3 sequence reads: CAGSYQGDTQYF. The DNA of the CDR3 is TGTGCCGGCAGCTACCAGGGTGATACGCAGTACTTC.

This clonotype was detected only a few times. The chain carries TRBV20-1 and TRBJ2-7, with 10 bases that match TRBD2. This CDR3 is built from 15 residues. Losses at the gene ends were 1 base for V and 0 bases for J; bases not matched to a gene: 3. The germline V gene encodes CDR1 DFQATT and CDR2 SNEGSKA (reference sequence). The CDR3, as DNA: TGCAGTGCTAGAGCCCGGACTAGCGGCTCCTACGAGCAGTACTTC. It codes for CSARARTSGSYEQYF.

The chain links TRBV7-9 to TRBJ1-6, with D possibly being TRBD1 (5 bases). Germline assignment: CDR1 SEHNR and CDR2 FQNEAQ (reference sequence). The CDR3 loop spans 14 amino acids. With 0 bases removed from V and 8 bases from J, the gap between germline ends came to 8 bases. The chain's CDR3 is CASSLARVDSPLHF. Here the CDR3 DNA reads TGTGCCAGCAGCTTAGCCAGGGTTGATTCACCCCTCCACTTT.

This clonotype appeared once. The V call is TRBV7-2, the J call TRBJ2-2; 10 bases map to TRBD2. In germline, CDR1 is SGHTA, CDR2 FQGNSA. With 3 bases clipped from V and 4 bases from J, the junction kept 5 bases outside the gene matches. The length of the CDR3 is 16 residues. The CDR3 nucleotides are TGTGCCAGCAGCTTGCTAGCGGGGGAGGGCACCGGGGAGCTGTTTTTT. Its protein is CASSLLAGEGTGELFF.

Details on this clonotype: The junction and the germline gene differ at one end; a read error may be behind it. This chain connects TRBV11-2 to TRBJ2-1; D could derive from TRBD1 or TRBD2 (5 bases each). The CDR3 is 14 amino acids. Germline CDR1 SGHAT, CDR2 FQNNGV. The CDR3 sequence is CASSTGRGNNGQFF. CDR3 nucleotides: TGTGCCAGCAGCACGGGACGCGGTAACAATGGGCAGTTCTTC.

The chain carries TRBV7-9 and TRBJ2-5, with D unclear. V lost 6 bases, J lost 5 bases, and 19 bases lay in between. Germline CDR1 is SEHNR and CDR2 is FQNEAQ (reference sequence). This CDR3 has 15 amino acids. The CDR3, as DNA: TGTGCCAGCAGAAGACCTACAGTGTATGGGGAGACCCAGTACTTC. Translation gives CASRRPTVYGETQYF. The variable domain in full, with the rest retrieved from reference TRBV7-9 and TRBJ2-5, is DTGVSQNPRHKITKRGQNVTFRCDPISEHNRLYWYRQTLGQGPEFLTYFQNEAQLEKSRLLSDRFSAERPKGSFSTLEIQRTEQGDSAMYLCASRRPTVYGETQYFGPGTRLLVL.

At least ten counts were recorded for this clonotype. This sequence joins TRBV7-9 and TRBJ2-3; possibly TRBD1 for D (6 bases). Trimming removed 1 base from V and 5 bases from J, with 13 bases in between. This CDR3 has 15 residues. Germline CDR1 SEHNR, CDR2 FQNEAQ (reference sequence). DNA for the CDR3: TGTGCCAGCAGCTTAGACCGGGACATCCAAGATACGCAGTATTTT. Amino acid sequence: CASSLDRDIQDTQYF.

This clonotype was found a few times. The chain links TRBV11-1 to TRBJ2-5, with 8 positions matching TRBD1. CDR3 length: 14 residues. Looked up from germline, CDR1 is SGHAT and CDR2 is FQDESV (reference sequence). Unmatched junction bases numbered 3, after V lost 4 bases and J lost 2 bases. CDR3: CASSSGQGQETQYF. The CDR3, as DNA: TGTGCCAGCAGCTCCGGACAGGGACAAGAGACCCAGTACTTC. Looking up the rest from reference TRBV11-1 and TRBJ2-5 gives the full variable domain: EAEVAQSPRYKITEKSQAVAFWCDPISGHATLYWYRQILGQGPELLVQFQDESVVDDSQLPKDRFSAERLKGVDSTLKIQPAELGDSAMYLCASSSGQGQETQYFGPGTRLLVL.

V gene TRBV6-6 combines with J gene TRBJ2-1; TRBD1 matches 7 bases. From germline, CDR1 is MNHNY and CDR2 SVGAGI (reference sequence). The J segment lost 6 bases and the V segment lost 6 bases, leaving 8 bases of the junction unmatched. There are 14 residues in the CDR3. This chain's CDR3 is CASRTNRGPNEQFF. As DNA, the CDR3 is TGTGCCAGCAGAACCAACAGGGGCCCCAATGAGCAGTTCTTC.

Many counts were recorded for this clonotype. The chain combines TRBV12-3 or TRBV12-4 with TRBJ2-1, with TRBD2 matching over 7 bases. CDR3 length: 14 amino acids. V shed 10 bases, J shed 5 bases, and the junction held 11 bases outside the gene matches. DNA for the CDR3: TGTGCCATCCGCGGGGCTAGCGGTCACAATGAGCAGTTCTTC. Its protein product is CAIRGASGHNEQFF.

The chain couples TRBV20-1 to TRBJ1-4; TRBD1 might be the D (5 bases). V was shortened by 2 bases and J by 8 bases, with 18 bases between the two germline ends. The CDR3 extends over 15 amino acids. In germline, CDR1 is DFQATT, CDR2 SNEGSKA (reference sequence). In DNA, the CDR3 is TGCAGTGCTAGACTTCCCACGGGGGATGGGGAAAAACTGTTTTTT. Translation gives CSARLPTGDGEKLFF.

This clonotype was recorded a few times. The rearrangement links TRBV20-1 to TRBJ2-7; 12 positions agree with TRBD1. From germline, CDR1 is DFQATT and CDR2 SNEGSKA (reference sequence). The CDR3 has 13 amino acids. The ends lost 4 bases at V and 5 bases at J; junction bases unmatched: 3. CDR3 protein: CSATGQGAHEQYF. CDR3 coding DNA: TGCAGTGCTACGGGACAGGGGGCTCACGAGCAGTACTTC.

The CDR3 loop is CAISEVAGGSFEQFF. The CDR3 DNA reads as TGTGCCATCAGTGAAGTAGCGGGGGGATCGTTTGAGCAGTTCTTC. This chain uses TRBV10-3 with TRBJ2-1; 10 nucleotides agree with TRBD2. Germline V gives CDR1 ENHRY, CDR2 SYGVKD. V lost 3 bases and J lost 9; bases outside the gene matches: 8. The CDR3 sequence is 15 residues long.

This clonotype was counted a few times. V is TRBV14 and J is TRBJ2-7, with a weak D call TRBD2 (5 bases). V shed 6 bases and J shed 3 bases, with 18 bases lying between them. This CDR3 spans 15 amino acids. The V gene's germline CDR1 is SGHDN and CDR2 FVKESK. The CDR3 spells CASRPAGSSSYEQYF. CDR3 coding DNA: TGTGCCAGCAGACCCGCGGGTAGTAGCAGCTACGAGCAGTACTTC.

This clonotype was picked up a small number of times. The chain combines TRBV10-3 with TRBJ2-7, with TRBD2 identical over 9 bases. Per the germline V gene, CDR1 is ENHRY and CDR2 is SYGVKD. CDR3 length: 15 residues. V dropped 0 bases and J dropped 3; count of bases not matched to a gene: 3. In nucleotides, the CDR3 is TGTGCCATCAGTGAGTCGGGTAGCGGGGGCTACGAGCAGTACTTC. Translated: CAISESGSGGYEQYF.